Sequencing of this T cell receptor (beta chain) was carried out in a study of blood T cell repertoires in COVID-19. Study at large: Acute and convalescent COVID-19 samples came from the United States, Italy and Spain. From T cells, B-cell-depleted T cells, or PBMCs came the material, which was cDNA or gDNA.

Sequencing was performed with immunoSEQ multiplex PCR; in TCRdb, only in-frame clones are kept and a portion is missing. The sample comprises fewer than 250,000 clones, 85% to 90% of which are singletons, and around 0.76% rests with the top ten. CDR1 SGHNT and CDR2 YYREEE come from the germline V gene (reference sequence). This CDR3 comprises 18 residues. Trimming removed 2 bases at V and 3 bases at J, with 21 bases between. Material: peripheral blood. The chain uses TRBV5-4 and TRBJ2-1, with D tentatively TRBD2 (6 bases). This TCR derives from a woman aged 70-85 years with acute or convalescent COVID-19. CDR3 bases: TGTGCCAGCAGCTTTCGACAGTCTAGAGGGCGGGACTACAATGAGCAGTTCTTC. Protein product: CASSFRQSRGRDYNEQFF.